These 30 T cell receptor beta chains were all obtained from the same sample, sequenced in a study of cytomegalovirus exposure and HLA in healthy donors. PCR primers comprised 60 Vbeta and 13 Jbeta primers. TCRdb's table, derived via immunoSEQ multiplex PCR, lists solely in-frame clones and lacks some. Among 100,000 to 120,000 clones, roughly four fifths were seen once, and the ten largest hold 1.3%. The sample taken for sequencing was PBMCs. These receptors all come from a woman in her 30s in good health and CMV-seronegative.

This CDR3 is CASSLESRGNQPQHF. Written as DNA, the CDR3 is TGTGCCAGCAGCTTAGAGTCCAGGGGCAATCAGCCCCAGCATTTT. This chain connects TRBV11-2 to TRBJ1-5; possibly TRBD1 for D (5 bases). The ends were cut back, 0 bases at V and 2 bases at J, with 8 bases in the middle. The V gene's germline CDR1 is SGHAT and CDR2 FQNNGV. This CDR3 is built from 15 residues.

V is TRBV4-3 and J is TRBJ2-2, with TRBD2 identical over 8 bases. The ends lost 0 bases at V and 3 bases at J; junction bases unmatched: 12. The germline gives CDR1 LGHNA, CDR2 YSLEER. This CDR3 comprises 19 residues. The chain's CDR3 is CASSQDVAGREEDTGELFF. CDR3 coding DNA: TGCGCCAGCAGCCAAGATGTAGCGGGGCGGGAGGAGGACACCGGGGAGCTGTTTTTT.

This sequence joins TRBV5-1 and TRBJ2-3; 11 nucleotides match TRBD1. Trimming at V came to 9 bases and at J to 4 bases, leaving 4 bases not matched to a gene. The CDR3 runs to 13 residues. Germline CDR1 and CDR2: SGHRS and YFSETQ. CDR3 DNA: TGCGCCACCGGGACAGGGGGGCCAGATACGCAGTATTTT. Amino acids: CATGTGGPDTQYF. Combining the CDR3 with reference TRBV5-1 and TRBJ2-3 gives the whole variable domain KAGVTQTPRYLIKTRGQQVTLSCSPISGHRSVSWYQQTPGQGLQFLFEYFSETQRNKGNFPGRFSGRQFSNSRSEMNVSTLELGDSALYLCATGTGGPDTQYFGPGTRLTVL.

This chain uses TRBV28 with TRBJ1-1; D call uncertain. The length of the CDR3 is 16 residues. Germline CDR1 reads MDHEN; CDR2 reads SYDVKM. Trimming took 5 bases from V and 3 from J, leaving 19 bases between them. The CDR3 bases are TGTGCCAGCAGTCTCAACCGCGCGCCGCCCCACACTGAAGCTTTCTTT. Translated, it gives CASSLNRAPPHTEAFF. Complete variable domain (other parts from reference TRBV28 and TRBJ1-1): DVKVTQSSRYLVKRTGEKVFLECVQDMDHENMFWYRQDPGLGLRLIYFSYDVKMKEKGDIPEGYSVSREKKERFSLILESASTNQTSMYLCASSLNRAPPHTEAFFGQGTRLTVV.

This chain links TRBV28 with TRBJ2-7, with D maybe TRBD1 (6 bases). CDR1 is MDHEN, CDR2 SYDVKM, per germline. This CDR3 is 15 amino acids long. V was pared by 5 bases and J by 0 bases, with 14 bases between. The DNA for the CDR3 is TGTGCCAGCAGTCTACTCACAGGGAGCTCCTACGAGCAGTACTTC. It translates to CASSLLTGSSYEQYF.

The chain carries TRBV15 and TRBJ2-7, with TRBD1 matching over 9 bases. The CDR3 loop spans 16 amino acids. Germline V gene sequence: CDR1 LNHNV, CDR2 YYDKDF (reference sequence). J lost 3 bases, V lost 1 base, and 7 bases had no gene match. The CDR3 loop reads CATSRVRGQGFYEQYF. For the CDR3, the DNA is TGTGCCACCAGCAGAGTGCGGGGACAGGGTTTCTACGAGCAGTACTTC. Full variable domain (missing parts from reference TRBV15 and TRBJ2-7): DAMVIQNPRYQVTQFGKPVTLSCSQTLNHNVMYWYQQKSSQAPKLLFHYYDKDFNNEADTPDNFQSRRPNTSFCFLDIRSPGLGDTAMYLCATSRVRGQGFYEQYFGPGTRLTVT.

The chain recombines TRBV4-1 with TRBJ2-3, with D maybe TRBD2 (6 bases). Trimming left V 0 bases short and J 0 bases short, with 25 bases between. CDR1 MGHRA and CDR2 YSYEKL come from the germline V gene. CDR3 length: 21 amino acids. CDR3 loop: CASSQDRVLARQTYSTDTQYF. CDR3 in DNA: TGCGCCAGCAGCCAAGATAGGGTCCTAGCGAGACAGACGTATAGCACAGATACGCAGTATTTT.

This clone was seen a single time. The chain couples TRBV14 to TRBJ2-1; 9 bases are shared with TRBD2. CDR1 and CDR2 (germline): SGHDN, FVKESK. With V trimmed by 4 bases and J by 5 bases, 9 bases remained unmatched. This CDR3 is 16 amino acids long. Written as DNA, the CDR3 is TGTGCCAGCAGCCCATTAGCGGGAGAGCCCAACAATGAGCAGTTCTTC. This encodes CASSPLAGEPNNEQFF.

This clone appeared a single time. The chain joins TRBV6-5 to TRBJ1-1, with D perhaps matching TRBD1 (5 bases). The V end lost 0 bases, the J end lost 5 bases, and 13 bases lay between the germline ends. CDR3 length equals 15 residues. Germline V gene data show CDR1 as MNHEY and CDR2 as SVGAGI. As DNA, the CDR3 is TGTGCCAGCAGTTACTCCGGAGGGGTAGGGACTGAAGCTTTCTTT. As protein: CASSYSGGVGTEAFF.

The rearrangement joins TRBV9 to TRBJ2-7; 10 bases fit TRBD1. Per the germline V gene, CDR1 is SGDLS and CDR2 is YYNGEE. This CDR3 comprises 15 residues. After removal of 2 bases from V and 3 bases from J, the junction contained 5 bases not matched to a gene. CDR3 DNA sequence: TGTGCCAGCAGCGTGTCCGGGACAGGGGTCTACGAGCAGTACTTC. Residues: CASSVSGTGVYEQYF.

The rearrangement joins TRBV28 to TRBJ1-6, with D unclear. The CDR3 is made up of 12 amino acids. Germline lookup yields CDR1 MDHEN and CDR2 SYDVKM. Trimming removed 3 bases from V and 10 bases from J, with 7 bases in between. The CDR3 sequence is CASSFSVSPLHF. Written as DNA, the CDR3 is TGTGCCAGCAGTTTCTCGGTCTCACCCCTCCACTTT.

The V gene is TRBV29-1, the J gene TRBJ2-5; 9 bases align to TRBD2. This CDR3 has 17 amino acids. Per the germline V gene, CDR1 is SQVTM and CDR2 is ANQGSEA. Trimming took 3 bases from V and 1 from J; bases not matched to a gene: 12. CDR3: CSVDTGLALATQETQYF. The CDR3 DNA is TGCAGCGTTGATACTGGACTAGCGTTGGCGACCCAAGAGACCCAGTACTTC. Using reference TRBV29-1 and TRBJ2-5 for the parts outside the CDR3, the full variable domain is SAVISQKPSRDICQRGTSLTIQCQVDSQVTMMFWYRQQPGQSLTLIATANQGSEATYESGFVIDKFPISRPNLTFSTLTVSNMSPEDSSIYLCSVDTGLALATQETQYFGPGTRLLVL.

The chain recombines TRBV29-1 with TRBJ1-2, with D unclear. The CDR3 totals 12 residues. Germline values: CDR1 SQVTM, CDR2 ANQGSEA. Trimming pared 4 bases from V and 4 bases from J, leaving 10 bases between. CDR3 sequence (DNA): TGCAGCGTTGTTGCGGCTAGCTATGGCTACACCTTC. This sequence encodes CSVVAASYGYTF.

The rearrangement uses TRBV5-4 and TRBJ1-1, with D perhaps matching TRBD1 (5 bases). The germline V gene has CDR1 SGHNT and CDR2 YYREEE (reference sequence). There are 13 residues in the CDR3. V was shortened by 4 bases and J by 1 base, with 8 bases between the two germline ends. CDR3 loop: CASSNGQNTEAFF. DNA for the CDR3: TGTGCCAGCAGCAATGGACAGAACACTGAAGCTTTCTTT.

This clone has more than one count but fewer than ten. J is TRBJ2-7 and V is TRBV14, with D unclear. The germline CDR1 and CDR2 sequences are SGHDN and FVKESK. The CDR3 consists of 14 residues. Trimming shortened V by 1 base and J by 8 bases, and 15 bases separated the two germline ends. The CDR3 is CASSQVDAGVQQYF. CDR3 DNA sequence: TGTGCCAGCAGCCAAGTCGACGCAGGTGTTCAGCAGTACTTC.

The gene calls are TRBV4-3 and TRBJ2-3, with 7 bases lining up with TRBD1. The length of the CDR3 is 18 residues. Germline lookup yields CDR1 LGHNA and CDR2 YSLEER. V was clipped by 4 bases and J by 0 bases; unmatched bases: 13. CDR3 in amino acids: CASSRGARDRPSTDTQYF. CDR3 coding DNA: TGCGCCAGCAGCCGCGGCGCCAGGGACAGACCTAGCACAGATACGCAGTATTTT.

This chain links TRBV5-6 with TRBJ1-1, with 9 nucleotides matching TRBD1. The J segment lost 8 bases and the V segment lost 6 bases, leaving 8 bases of the junction unmatched. The CDR3 consists of 13 residues. Germline CDR1 is SGHDT and CDR2 is YYEEEE. The CDR3 sequence: CASTRTGVGEAFF. CDR3 sequence (DNA): TGTGCCAGCACCCGGACAGGGGTAGGAGAAGCTTTCTTT.

V usage is TRBV7-2 and J usage is TRBJ1-1; D not resolved. The CDR3 is 13 residues long. Trimming stripped 1 base from V and 11 bases from J, with 14 bases between. Germline V gene lookup returns CDR1 SGHTA and CDR2 FQGNSA. CDR3 protein: CASSLVFGRMAFF. CDR3 nucleotides: TGTGCCAGCAGCTTAGTCTTTGGGAGGATGGCTTTCTTT.

This clone was observed a handful of times. J is TRBJ2-2 and V is TRBV5-1, with TRBD2 matching 7 bases. Trimming at V came to 0 bases and at J to 6 bases, leaving 8 bases not matched to a gene. The length of the CDR3 is 16 residues. Per germline, CDR1 SGHRS and CDR2 YFSETQ. The CDR3 bases are TGCGCCAGCAGCTTGGCTCTGGGAGGGCCGTCCGGGGAGCTGTTTTTT. Residues: CASSLALGGPSGELFF.

CDR3 amino acids: CASSQDPGARNEKLFF. The CDR3 bases are TGCGCCAGCAGCCAAGATCCCGGAGCTCGGAATGAAAAACTGTTTTTT. V usage is TRBV4-3 and J usage is TRBJ1-4, with D hard to call. CDR1 LGHNA and CDR2 YSLEER come from the germline V gene. V was cut by 0 bases and J by 5 bases, with 13 bases left in between. This CDR3 contains 16 residues.

J is TRBJ2-7 and V is TRBV19; maybe TRBD2 (6 bases). CDR3 length: 15 residues. Trimming left V 5 bases short and J 3 bases short, with 17 bases between. Per the germline V gene, CDR1 is LNHDA and CDR2 is SQIVND (reference sequence). Here the CDR3 DNA reads TGTGCCAGTAGTCTCGGAGGGACGGCGAACTACGAGCAGTACTTC. This translates into CASSLGGTANYEQYF. The whole variable domain, filled in from reference TRBV19 and TRBJ2-7, reads DGGITQSPKYLFRKEGQNVTLSCEQNLNHDAMYWYRQDPGQGLRLIYYSQIVNDFQKGDIAEGYSVSREKKESFPLTVTSAQKNPTAFYLCASSLGGTANYEQYFGPGTRLTVT.

The count of this clone is one. This chain links TRBV4-2 with TRBJ2-7, with TRBD1 identical over 7 bases. The CDR3 consists of 16 residues. The V segment lost 0 bases and the J segment 4 bases; nucleotides outside the gene matches: 9. Germline loops: CDR1 LGHNA, CDR2 YNFKEQ. CDR3 nucleotides: TGTGCCAGCAGCCAAGATCTGAATAGGGGGCAGTACGAGCAGTACTTC. This translates into CASSQDLNRGQYEQYF.

The chain joins TRBV7-9 to TRBJ2-2; no clear D. Germline loops: CDR1 SEHNR, CDR2 FQNEAQ (reference sequence). CDR3 size: 16 residues. Between the trimmed V and J ends, which lost 4 bases and 0 bases, there was a span of 12 bases. CDR3 in DNA: TGTGCCAGCAGCTGGAGAGTACCCCCGAACACCGGGGAGCTGTTTTTT. Protein sequence: CASSWRVPPNTGELFF.

The chain has TRBV5-1 and TRBJ2-1; 7 positions match TRBD1. Germline-derived CDR1 and CDR2 are SGHRS and YFSETQ. Trimming removed 1 base from V and 5 bases from J; junction bases left unmatched: 3. The length of the CDR3 is 14 residues. CDR3 loop: CASSLWDSNNEQFF. The CDR3 DNA reads as TGCGCCAGCAGCTTGTGGGACAGTAACAATGAGCAGTTCTTC.

Note on this clone: The same CDR3 arises from other DNA sequences in this sample as well. The chain joins TRBV1 to TRBJ2-6; the tabulated D call, TRBD1, remains unverified against the DNA. TRBV1 is a documented pseudogene. The CDR3 extends over 18 amino acids. The CDR3 DNA follows: TGCACCAGCAGCCCATCCGGGACAAACTACTCTGGGGCCAACGTCCTGACTTTC. It codes for CTSSPSGTNYSGANVLTF.

V usage is TRBV25-1 and J usage is TRBJ2-1; 12 bases fit TRBD2. Trimming cost V 7 bases and J 2 bases; bases outside gene matches: 6. CDR1 is MGHDK and CDR2 is SYGVNS in the germline V gene. There are 16 residues in the CDR3. CDR3 in DNA: TGTGCCAGCACCAAGACTAGCGGGGGCACCTACAATGAGCAGTTCTTC. Residues: CASTKTSGGTYNEQFF.

This sequence joins TRBV30 and TRBJ2-5; D is perhaps TRBD1 (5 bases). The CDR3 contains 12 residues. Germline assignment: CDR1 GTSNPN and CDR2 SVGIG (reference sequence). The V end was cut by 3 bases, the J end by 5 bases, with 10 bases between. The CDR3 region is CAWRATVETQYF. In DNA, the CDR3 is TGTGCCTGGAGGGCGACAGTCGAGACCCAGTACTTC. The complete variable domain, with remaining parts taken from reference TRBV30 and TRBJ2-5, reads SQTIHQWPATLVQPVGSPLSLECTVEGTSNPNLYWYRQAAGRGLQLLFYSVGIGQISSEVPQNLSASRPQDRQFILSSKKLLLSDSGFYLCAWRATVETQYFGPGTRLLVL.

This clone was recorded a few times. V and J are TRBV28 and TRBJ1-4; 7 positions agree with TRBD1. The V segment lost 5 bases and the J segment 0 bases; nucleotides outside the gene matches: 6. The germline V gene encodes CDR1 MDHEN and CDR2 SYDVKM. The CDR3 sequence is 16 residues long. CDR3 sequence (DNA): TGTGCCAGCAGTCTCGACAGGGCCCCAACTAATGAAAAACTGTTTTTT. Its translation: CASSLDRAPTNEKLFF.

The chain is built from TRBV4-3 and TRBJ2-5; 7 nucleotides agree with TRBD1. The V gene end was trimmed by 1 base and the J gene end by 4 bases; junction bases not matched to a gene: 6. The CDR3 covers 15 residues. From germline, CDR1 is LGHNA and CDR2 YSLEER. CDR3 amino acids: CASSQGAGGIETQYF. The CDR3 nucleotides are TGCGCCAGCAGCCAAGGGGCAGGGGGTATAGAGACCCAGTACTTC.

The V gene is TRBV6-1, the J gene TRBJ1-1; no clear D. The CDR3 covers 13 residues. V lost 4 bases, J lost 4 bases, and 10 bases lay in between. The germline V gene has CDR1 MNHNS and CDR2 SASEGT. CDR3 sequence reads: CASSGGGSTEAFF. CDR3 sequence (DNA): TGTGCCAGCAGTGGCGGCGGGAGCACTGAAGCTTTCTTT.